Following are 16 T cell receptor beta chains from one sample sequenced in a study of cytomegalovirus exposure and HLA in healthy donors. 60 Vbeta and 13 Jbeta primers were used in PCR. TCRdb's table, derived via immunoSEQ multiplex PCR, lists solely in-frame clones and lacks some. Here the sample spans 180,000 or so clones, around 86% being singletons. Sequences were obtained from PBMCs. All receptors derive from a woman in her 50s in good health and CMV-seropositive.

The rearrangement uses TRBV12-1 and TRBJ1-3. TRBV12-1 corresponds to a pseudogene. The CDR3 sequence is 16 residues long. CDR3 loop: CASSLYGGALGNTIYF. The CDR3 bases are TGTGCCAGCAGCCTCTACGGGGGGGCGCTTGGAAACACCATATATTTT.

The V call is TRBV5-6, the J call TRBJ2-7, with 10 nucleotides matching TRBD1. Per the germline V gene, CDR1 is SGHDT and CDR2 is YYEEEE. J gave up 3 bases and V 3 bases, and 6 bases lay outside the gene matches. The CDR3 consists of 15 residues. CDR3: CASSSARDRGYEQYF. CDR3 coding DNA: TGTGCCAGCAGCTCGGCGAGGGACAGGGGCTACGAGCAGTACTTC.

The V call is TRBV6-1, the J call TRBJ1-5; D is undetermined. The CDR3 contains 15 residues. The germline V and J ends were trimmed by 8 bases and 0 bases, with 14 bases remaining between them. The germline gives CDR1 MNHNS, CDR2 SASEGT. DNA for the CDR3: TGTGCCAGCCCGGGAGGGTTAAATAGCAATCAGCCCCAGCATTTT. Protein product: CASPGGLNSNQPQHF.

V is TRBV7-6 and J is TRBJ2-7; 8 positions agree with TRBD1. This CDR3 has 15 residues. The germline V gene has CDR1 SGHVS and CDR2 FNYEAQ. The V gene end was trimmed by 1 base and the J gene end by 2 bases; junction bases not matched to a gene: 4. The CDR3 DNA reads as TGTGCCAGCAGCTTAGTAGGGACAGGTCCCTACGAGCAGTACTTC. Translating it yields CASSLVGTGPYEQYF. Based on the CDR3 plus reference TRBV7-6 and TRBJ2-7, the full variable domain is GAGVSQSPRYKVTKRGQDVALRCDPISGHVSLYWYRQALGQGPEFLTYFNYEAQQDKSGLPNDRFSAERPEGSISTLTIQRTEQRDSAMYRCASSLVGTGPYEQYFGPGTRLTVT.

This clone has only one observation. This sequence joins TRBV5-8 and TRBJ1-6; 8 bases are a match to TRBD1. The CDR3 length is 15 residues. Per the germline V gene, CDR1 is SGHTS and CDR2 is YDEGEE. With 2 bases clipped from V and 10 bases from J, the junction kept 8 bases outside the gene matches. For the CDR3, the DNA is TGTGCCAGCAGCTTTATTCCAGGGGGCAGATCACCCCTCCACTTT. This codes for CASSFIPGGRSPLHF. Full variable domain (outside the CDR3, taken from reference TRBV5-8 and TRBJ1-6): EAGVTQSPTHLIKTRGQQATLRCSPISGHTSVYWYQQALGLGLQFLLWYDEGEERNRGNFPPRFSGRQFPNYSSELNVNALELEDSALYLCASSFIPGGRSPLHFGNGTRLTVT.

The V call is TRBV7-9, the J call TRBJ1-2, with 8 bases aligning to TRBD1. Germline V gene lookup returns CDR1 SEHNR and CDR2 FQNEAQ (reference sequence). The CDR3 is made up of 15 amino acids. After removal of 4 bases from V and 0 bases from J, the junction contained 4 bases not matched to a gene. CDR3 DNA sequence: TGTGCCAGCAGCTCCCTGGGACAGGCTAACTATGGCTACACCTTC. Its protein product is CASSSLGQANYGYTF.

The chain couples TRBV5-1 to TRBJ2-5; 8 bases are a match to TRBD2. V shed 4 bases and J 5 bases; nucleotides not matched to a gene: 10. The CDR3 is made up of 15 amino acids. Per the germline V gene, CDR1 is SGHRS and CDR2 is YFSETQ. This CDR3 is CASSTSGRGEETQYF. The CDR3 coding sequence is TGCGCCAGCAGCACAAGCGGGAGAGGGGAGGAGACCCAGTACTTC. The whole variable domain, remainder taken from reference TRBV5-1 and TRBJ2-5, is KAGVTQTPRYLIKTRGQQVTLSCSPISGHRSVSWYQQTPGQGLQFLFEYFSETQRNKGNFPGRFSGRQFSNSRSEMNVSTLELGDSALYLCASSTSGRGEETQYFGPGTRLLVL.

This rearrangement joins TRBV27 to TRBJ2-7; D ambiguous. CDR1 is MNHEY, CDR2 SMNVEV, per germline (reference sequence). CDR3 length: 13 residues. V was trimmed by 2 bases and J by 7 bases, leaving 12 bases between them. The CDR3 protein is CASSLLFPGEQYF. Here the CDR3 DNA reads TGTGCCAGCAGTTTACTCTTCCCAGGAGAGCAGTACTTC.

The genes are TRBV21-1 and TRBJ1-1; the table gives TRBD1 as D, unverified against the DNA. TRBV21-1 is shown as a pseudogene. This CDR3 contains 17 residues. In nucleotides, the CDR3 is TGTGCCAGCATCCCTCAGGGCATTCCCCCTTGCGACACTGAAGCTTTCTTT. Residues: CASIPQGIPPCDTEAFF.

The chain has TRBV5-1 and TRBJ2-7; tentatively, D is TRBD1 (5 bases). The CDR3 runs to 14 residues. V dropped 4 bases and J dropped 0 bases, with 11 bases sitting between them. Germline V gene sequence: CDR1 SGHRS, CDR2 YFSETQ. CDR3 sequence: CASSPRGSSYEQYF. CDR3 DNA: TGCGCCAGCAGCCCAAGGGGCAGCTCCTACGAGCAGTACTTC.

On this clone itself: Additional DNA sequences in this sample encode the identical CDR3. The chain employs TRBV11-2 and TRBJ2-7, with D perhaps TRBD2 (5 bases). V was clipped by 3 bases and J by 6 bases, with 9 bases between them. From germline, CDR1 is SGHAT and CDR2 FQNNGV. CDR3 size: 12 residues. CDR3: CASSLDGSEQYF. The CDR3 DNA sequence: TGTGCCAGCAGCTTGGATGGGAGCGAGCAGTACTTC.

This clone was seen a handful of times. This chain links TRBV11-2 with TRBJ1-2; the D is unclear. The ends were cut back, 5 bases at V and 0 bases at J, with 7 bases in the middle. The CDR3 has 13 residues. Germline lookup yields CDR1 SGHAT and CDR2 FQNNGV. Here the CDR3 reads CASSQNSNYGYTF. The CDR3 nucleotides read TGTGCCAGCAGCCAAAATTCTAACTATGGCTACACCTTC. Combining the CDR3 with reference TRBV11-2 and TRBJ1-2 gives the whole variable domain EAGVAQSPRYKIIEKRQSVAFWCNPISGHATLYWYQQILGQGPKLLIQFQNNGVVDDSQLPKDRFSAERLKGVDSTLKIQPAKLEDSAVYLCASSQNSNYGYTFGSGTRLTVV.

As DNA, the CDR3 is TGTGCCAGCTCACCCGGGACTGGAGATGACACTGAAGCTTTCTTT. The encoded protein is CASSPGTGDDTEAFF. The genes are TRBV18 and TRBJ1-1; D perhaps matches TRBD1 (5 bases). The CDR3 extends over 15 amino acids. V was trimmed by 3 bases and J by 3 bases, leaving 14 bases between them. Germline V gene data show CDR1 as KGHSH and CDR2 as LQKENI.

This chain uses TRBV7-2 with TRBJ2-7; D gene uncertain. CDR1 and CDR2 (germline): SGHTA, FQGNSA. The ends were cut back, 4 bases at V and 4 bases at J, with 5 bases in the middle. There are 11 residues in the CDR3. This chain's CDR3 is CASSSQYEQYF. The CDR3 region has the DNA TGTGCCAGCAGCTCACAATACGAGCAGTACTTC.

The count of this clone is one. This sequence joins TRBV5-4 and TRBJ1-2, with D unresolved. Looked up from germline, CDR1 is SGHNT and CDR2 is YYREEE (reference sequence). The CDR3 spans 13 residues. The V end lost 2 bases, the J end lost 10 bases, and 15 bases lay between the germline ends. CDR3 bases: TGTGCCAGCAGCTTTTTTCTGGCAGGTGACTACACCTTC. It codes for CASSFFLAGDYTF.

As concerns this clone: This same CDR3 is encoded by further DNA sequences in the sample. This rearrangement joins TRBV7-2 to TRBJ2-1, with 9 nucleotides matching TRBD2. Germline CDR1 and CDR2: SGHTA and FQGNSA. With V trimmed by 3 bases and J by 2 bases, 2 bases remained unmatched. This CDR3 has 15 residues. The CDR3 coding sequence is TGTGCCAGCAGCTTGGGCGGGGGGGCCTACAATGAGCAGTTCTTC. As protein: CASSLGGGAYNEQFF.